The present T cell receptor beta chain was sequenced within a study of tumor and adjacent non-tumor tissue in lung cancer. Overall study findings and caveats: Patients with more diverse tumor TCRs had worse survival.

A modified ARM-PCR protocol with three rounds of nested PCR amplified TCRbeta. TCRdb passed the multiplex PCR reads through MiXCR, listing each CDR3 protein once. The sample consists of around 50,000 distinct CDR3 sequences, roughly 67% of them appearing once. In this sample, this clonotype turned up many times. Antigen: not known. RNA was extracted from bulk tissue without any cell sorting. The normal lung tissue was taken more than 3 cm from the tumor edge. V lost 3 bases and J 8 bases, leaving 13 bases between the germline ends. There are 14 residues in the CDR3. Sample: distant non-tumor lung tissue. The receptor's source is a woman aged 70-85 years with non-small cell lung cancer. The rearrangement links TRBV12-3 or TRBV12-4 to TRBJ1-4; D perhaps matches TRBD1 (6 bases). The CDR3 spells CASSFTTGREKLFF. DNA of the CDR3: TGTGCCAGCAGTTTTACTACAGGGCGAGAAAAACTGTTTTTT.